Listed below are T cell receptor beta chains from one sample, sequenced in a study of regulatory T cells in long-lasting Graves disease. TCRdb recomputed calls from the multiplex PCR reads with MiXCR, one row per CDR3 protein. In the table there are roughly 420,000 distinct CDR3 sequences, about a sixth of which are singletons. Separately, the same data were catalogued under a study of T cells in Graves' hyperthyroidism and ophthalmopathy.

The source was peripheral blood mononuclear cells (PBMCs), collected at new diagnosis, from a patient treated with antithyroid drugs. The receptors were gathered from a young woman with Graves disease. Each CDR3 is given with its conserved first and last residue. The order of the fields is D gene, clone size, J gene, V gene, CDR3 DNA, CDR3 protein. The D gene is left open where the match is weak. Clone size is stated in some rows and not others, as once, few, many or a class when expanded.

>-|many|TRBJ2-7|TRBV11-2
TGTGCCAGCAGCTTAGAGACAGGACTCTACGAGCAGTACTTC
CASSLETGLYEQYF
>TRBD2|few|TRBJ2-3|TRBV20-1
TGCAGTGCTAGAGAGTCACCAAGACTAGCGGGAGTTCCAGATACGCAGTATTTT
CSARESPRLAGVPDTQYF
>TRBD1|-|TRBJ2-7|TRBV7-2
TGTGCCAGCAGCACTCCGGGACAGGGGGCTCGGGAGCAGTACTTC
CASSTPGQGAREQYF
>-|many|TRBJ1-1|TRBV11-2
TGTGCCAGCAGCCCACTGGCTGGCACTGAAGCTTTCTTT
CASSPLAGTEAFF
>-|-|TRBJ1-2|TRBV7-9
TGTGCCAGCAGCTTATTTACCGCTGGCTACACCTTC
CASSLFTAGYTF
>-|many|TRBJ1-1|TRBV2
TGTGCCAGCAGGAGGGAGGGGAACACTGAAGCTTTCTTT
CASRREGNTEAFF
>-|few|TRBJ2-7|TRBV20-1
TGCAGTGCTAGAGATAGGACTTTCGGGGGATACGAGCAGTACTTC
CSARDRTFGGYEQYF
>-|many|TRBJ1-4|TRBV30
TGTGCTGGCTGGGGGGGCAACGAAAAACTGTTTTTT
CAGWGGNEKLFF
>TRBD2|many|TRBJ2-3|TRBV3-1
TGTGCCAGCAGCCAACTCGAATGGGCGATCCGGTGGCCAGGACTAGCGGGAGGGGCAGATACGCAGTATTTT
CASSQLEWAIRWPGLAGGADTQYF
>-|many|TRBJ2-1|TRBV20-1
TGCAGTGCCGCTTCAGGTCATGAGCAGTTCTTC
CSAASGHEQFF